One TCR beta chain is described in this entry. The data originate from a study of blood T cell repertoires in COVID-19. The wider study: The study drew acute and convalescent COVID-19 samples from the United States, Italy and Spain. In each case, the material was cDNA or gDNA derived from T cells, B-cell-depleted T cells, or PBMCs.

Study processing details: The assay estimated nucleated cells by amplifying reference gene primers. TCRdb's table, derived via immunoSEQ multiplex PCR, lists solely in-frame clones and lacks some. The DNA was the basis for D and trimming; V, J and clone size are from that table. The sample shows about 89,000 clones, more than 60% of them seen only once. The CDR3 length is 15 residues. The V and J ends lost 4 bases and 4 bases, in that order; junction bases with no gene match: 8. Germline-derived CDR1 and CDR2 are SGDLS and YYNGEE. Sequenced sample: peripheral blood. The chain combines TRBV9 with TRBJ2-3; 8 bases map to TRBD1. The receptor was derived from a human donor in a cohort sampled during active COVID-19. Written as DNA, the CDR3 is TGTGCCAGCAGCTCCGGGACAGGAGGGTCAGATACGCAGTATTTT. Encoded protein: CASSSGTGGSDTQYF.